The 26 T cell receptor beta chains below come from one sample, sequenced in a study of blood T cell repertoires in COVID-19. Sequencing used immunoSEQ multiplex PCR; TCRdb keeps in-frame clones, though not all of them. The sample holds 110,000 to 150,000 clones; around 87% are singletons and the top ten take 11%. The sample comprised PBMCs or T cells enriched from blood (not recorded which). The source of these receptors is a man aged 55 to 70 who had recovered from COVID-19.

CDR3 nucleotides: TGCGCCAGCAGTTTCCGGGATTCACCCCTCCACTTT. Amino acid sequence: CASSFRDSPLHF. The V and J genes are TRBV10-2 and TRBJ1-6; D unclear. V was trimmed by 5 bases and J by 8 bases, leaving 7 bases between them. Germline CDR1 reads WSHSY; CDR2 reads SAAADI. The CDR3 length is 12 residues.

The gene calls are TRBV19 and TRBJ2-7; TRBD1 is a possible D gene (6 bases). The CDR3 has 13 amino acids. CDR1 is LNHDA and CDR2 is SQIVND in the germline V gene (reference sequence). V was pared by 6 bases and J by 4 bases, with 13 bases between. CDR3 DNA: TGTGCCAGTAGCCGGACAGACGGGTACGAGCAGTACTTC. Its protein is CASSRTDGYEQYF.

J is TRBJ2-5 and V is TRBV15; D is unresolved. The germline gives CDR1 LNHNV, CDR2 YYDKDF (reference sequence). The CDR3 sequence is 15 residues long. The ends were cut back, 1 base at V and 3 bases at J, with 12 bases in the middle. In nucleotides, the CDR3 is TGTGCCACCAGCAGAGGAGTGGTCGGAGAAGAGACCCAGTACTTC. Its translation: CATSRGVVGEETQYF. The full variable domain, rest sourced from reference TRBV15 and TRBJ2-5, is DAMVIQNPRYQVTQFGKPVTLSCSQTLNHNVMYWYQQKSSQAPKLLFHYYDKDFNNEADTPDNFQSRRPNTSFCFLDIRSPGLGDTAMYLCATSRGVVGEETQYFGPGTRLLVL.

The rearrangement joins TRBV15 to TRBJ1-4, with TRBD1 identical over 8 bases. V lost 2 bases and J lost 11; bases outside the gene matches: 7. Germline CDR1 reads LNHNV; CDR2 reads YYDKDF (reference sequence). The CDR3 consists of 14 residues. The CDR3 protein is CATSRTTGVEKLFF. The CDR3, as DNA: TGTGCCACCAGCAGAACGACAGGGGTCGAGAAACTGTTTTTT.

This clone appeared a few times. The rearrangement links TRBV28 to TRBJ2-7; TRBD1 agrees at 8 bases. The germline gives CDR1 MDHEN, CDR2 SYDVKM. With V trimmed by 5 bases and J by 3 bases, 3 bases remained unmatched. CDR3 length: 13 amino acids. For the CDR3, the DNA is TGTGCCAGCAGTAGAGGACAGGGCTACGAGCAGTACTTC. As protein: CASSRGQGYEQYF. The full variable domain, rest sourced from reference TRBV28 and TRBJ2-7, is DVKVTQSSRYLVKRTGEKVFLECVQDMDHENMFWYRQDPGLGLRLIYFSYDVKMKEKGDIPEGYSVSREKKERFSLILESASTNQTSMYLCASSRGQGYEQYFGPGTRLTVT.

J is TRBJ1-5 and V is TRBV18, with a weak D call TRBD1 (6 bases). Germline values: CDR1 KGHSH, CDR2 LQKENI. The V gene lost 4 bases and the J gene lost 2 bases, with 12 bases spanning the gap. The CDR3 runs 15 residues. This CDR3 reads CASSLTGYGNQPQHF. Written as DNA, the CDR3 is TGTGCCAGCTCACTTACAGGGTACGGCAATCAGCCCCAGCATTTT.

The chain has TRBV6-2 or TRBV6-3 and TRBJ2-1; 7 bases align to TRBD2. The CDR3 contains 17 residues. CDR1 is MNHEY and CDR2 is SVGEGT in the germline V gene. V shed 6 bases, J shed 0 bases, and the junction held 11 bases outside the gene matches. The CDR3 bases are TGTGCCAGCAGCTCAGAGCGGGAACGGCTCTCCTACAATGAGCAGTTCTTC. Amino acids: CASSSERERLSYNEQFF.

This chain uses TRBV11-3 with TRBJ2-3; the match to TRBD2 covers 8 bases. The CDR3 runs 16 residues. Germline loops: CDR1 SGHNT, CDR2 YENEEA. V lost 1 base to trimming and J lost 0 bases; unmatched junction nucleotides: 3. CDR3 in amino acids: CASSLVAGISTDTQYF. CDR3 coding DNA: TGTGCCAGCAGCTTAGTAGCGGGGATAAGCACAGATACGCAGTATTTT.

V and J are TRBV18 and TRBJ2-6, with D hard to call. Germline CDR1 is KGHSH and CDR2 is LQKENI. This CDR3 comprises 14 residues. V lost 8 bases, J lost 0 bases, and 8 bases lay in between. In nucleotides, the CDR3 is TGTGCCAGCCGTAGTAGCTCTGGGGCCAACGTCCTGACTTTC. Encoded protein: CASRSSSGANVLTF.

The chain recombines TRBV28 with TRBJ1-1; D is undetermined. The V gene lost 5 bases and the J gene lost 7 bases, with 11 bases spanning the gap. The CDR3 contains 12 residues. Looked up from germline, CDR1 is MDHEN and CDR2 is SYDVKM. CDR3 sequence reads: CASSRYTIEAFF. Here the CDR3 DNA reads TGTGCCAGCAGTCGATACACGATTGAAGCTTTCTTT.

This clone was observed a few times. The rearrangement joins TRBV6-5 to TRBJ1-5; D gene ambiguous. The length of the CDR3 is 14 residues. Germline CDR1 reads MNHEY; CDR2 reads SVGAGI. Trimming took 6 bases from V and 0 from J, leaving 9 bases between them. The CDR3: CASRRGDSNQPQHF. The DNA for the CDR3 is TGTGCCAGCAGACGAGGAGATAGCAATCAGCCCCAGCATTTT.

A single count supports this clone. CDR3 bases: TGTGCCAGCTACAGGGTCCTCGGCTATGGCTACACCTTC. Its translation: CASYRVLGYGYTF. The genes are TRBV2 and TRBJ1-2, with a possible D match to TRBD1 (6 bases). The CDR3 extends over 13 amino acids. CDR1 is SNHLY, CDR2 FYNNEI, per germline. Trimming removed 8 bases from V and 4 bases from J, with 14 bases in between.

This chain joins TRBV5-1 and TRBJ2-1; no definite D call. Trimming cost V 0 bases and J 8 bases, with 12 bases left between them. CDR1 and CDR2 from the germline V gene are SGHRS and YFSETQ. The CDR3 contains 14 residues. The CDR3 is CASSLGAMNDEQFF. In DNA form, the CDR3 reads TGCGCCAGCAGCTTGGGTGCGATGAACGATGAGCAGTTCTTC.

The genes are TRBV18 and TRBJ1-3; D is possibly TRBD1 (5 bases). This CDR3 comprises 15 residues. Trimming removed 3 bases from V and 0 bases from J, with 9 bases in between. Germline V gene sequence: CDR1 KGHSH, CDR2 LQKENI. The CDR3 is CASSPGGSSGNTIYF. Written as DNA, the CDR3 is TGTGCCAGCTCACCGGGGGGGTCCTCTGGAAACACCATATATTTT.

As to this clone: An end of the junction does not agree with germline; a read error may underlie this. CDR3 nucleotide sequence: TGCAGCGTTGCGGCAGGAGGATACGGGCAGTACTTC. Its protein is CSVAAGGYGQYF. The chain has TRBV29-1 and TRBJ2-7, with a possible D match to TRBD2 (5 bases). CDR1 and CDR2 (germline): SQVTM, ANQGSEA. This CDR3 contains 12 residues.

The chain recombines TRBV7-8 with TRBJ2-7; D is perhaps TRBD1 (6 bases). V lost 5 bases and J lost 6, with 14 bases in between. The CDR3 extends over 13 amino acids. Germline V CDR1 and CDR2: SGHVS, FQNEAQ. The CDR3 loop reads CASSTTTGFEQYF. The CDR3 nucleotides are TGTGCCAGCAGCACTACGACAGGCTTCGAGCAGTACTTC.

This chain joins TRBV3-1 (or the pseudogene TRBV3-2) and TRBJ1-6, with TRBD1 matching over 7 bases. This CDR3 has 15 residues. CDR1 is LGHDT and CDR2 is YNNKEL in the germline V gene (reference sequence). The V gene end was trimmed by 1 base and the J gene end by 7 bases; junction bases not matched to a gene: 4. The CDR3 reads CASSQGYRGNSPLHF. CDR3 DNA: TGTGCCAGCAGCCAAGGGTACAGGGGCAATTCACCCCTCCACTTT.

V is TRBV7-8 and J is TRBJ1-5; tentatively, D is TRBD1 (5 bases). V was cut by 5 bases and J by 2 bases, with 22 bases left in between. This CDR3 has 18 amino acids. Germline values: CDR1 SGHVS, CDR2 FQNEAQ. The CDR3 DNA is TGTGCCAGCAGCCCAGAAGGGTGGCAGGGTATGGGCAATCAGCCCCAGCATTTT. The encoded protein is CASSPEGWQGMGNQPQHF.

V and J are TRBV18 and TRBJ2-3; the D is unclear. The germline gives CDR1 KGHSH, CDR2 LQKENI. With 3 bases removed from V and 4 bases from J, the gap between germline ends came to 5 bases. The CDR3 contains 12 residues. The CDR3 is CASSPQADTQYF. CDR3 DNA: TGTGCCAGCTCACCCCAGGCAGATACGCAGTATTTT. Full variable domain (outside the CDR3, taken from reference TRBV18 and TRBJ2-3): NAGVMQNPRHLVRRRGQEARLRCSPMKGHSHVYWYRQLPEEGLKFMVYLQKENIIDESGMPKERFSAEFPKEGPSILRIQQVVRGDSAAYFCASSPQADTQYFGPGTRLTVL.

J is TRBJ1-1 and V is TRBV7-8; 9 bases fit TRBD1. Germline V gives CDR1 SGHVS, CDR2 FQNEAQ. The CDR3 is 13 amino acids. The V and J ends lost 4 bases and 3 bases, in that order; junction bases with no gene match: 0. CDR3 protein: CASSWTGDTEAFF. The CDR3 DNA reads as TGTGCCAGCAGCTGGACAGGGGACACTGAAGCTTTCTTT.

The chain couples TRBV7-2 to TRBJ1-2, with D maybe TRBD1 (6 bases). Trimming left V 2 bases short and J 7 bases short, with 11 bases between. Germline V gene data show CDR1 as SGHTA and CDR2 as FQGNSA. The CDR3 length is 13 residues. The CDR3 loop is CASSLNRDGGYTF. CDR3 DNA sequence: TGTGCCAGCAGCTTAAACAGGGATGGTGGCTACACCTTC.

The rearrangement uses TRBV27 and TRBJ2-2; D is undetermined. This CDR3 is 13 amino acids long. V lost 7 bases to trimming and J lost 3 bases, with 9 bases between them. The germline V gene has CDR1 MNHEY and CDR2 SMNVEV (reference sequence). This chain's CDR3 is CASTALDTGELFF. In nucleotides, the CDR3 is TGTGCCAGCACCGCACTTGACACCGGGGAGCTGTTTTTT.

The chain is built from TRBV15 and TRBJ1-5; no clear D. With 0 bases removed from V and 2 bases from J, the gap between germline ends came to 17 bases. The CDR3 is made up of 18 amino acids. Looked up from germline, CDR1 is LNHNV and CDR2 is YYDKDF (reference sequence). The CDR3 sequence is CATSRDPAEILRNQPQHF. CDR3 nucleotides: TGTGCCACCAGCAGAGATCCGGCGGAGATTCTTCGCAATCAGCCCCAGCATTTT.

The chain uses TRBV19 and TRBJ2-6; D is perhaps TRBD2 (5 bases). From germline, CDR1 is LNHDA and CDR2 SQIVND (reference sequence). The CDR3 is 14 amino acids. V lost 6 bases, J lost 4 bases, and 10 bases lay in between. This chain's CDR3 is CASSEGQGANVLTF. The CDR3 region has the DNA TGTGCCAGTAGCGAGGGTCAGGGGGCCAACGTCCTGACTTTC.

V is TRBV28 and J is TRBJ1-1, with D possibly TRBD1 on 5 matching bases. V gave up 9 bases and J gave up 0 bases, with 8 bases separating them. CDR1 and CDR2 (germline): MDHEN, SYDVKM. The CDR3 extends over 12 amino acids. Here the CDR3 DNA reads TGTGCCAGTGAGACAGTGAACACTGAAGCTTTCTTT. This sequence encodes CASETVNTEAFF.

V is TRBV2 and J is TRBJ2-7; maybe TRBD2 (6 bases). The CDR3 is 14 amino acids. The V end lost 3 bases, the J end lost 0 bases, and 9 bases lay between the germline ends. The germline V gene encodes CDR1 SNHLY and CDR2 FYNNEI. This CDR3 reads CASSEEGISYEQYF. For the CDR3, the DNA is TGTGCCAGCAGTGAGGAGGGAATCTCCTACGAGCAGTACTTC.